The T cell receptor beta chain under discussion was sequenced for a study of cytomegalovirus exposure and HLA in healthy donors. Primers included in the PCR were 60 Vbeta and 13 Jbeta primers. The table came from immunoSEQ multiplex PCR; TCRdb's copy has only in-frame clones and leaves some out. The table includes 200,000 to 250,000 clones, 82% detected once. Germline V gene lookup returns CDR1 SGHRS and CDR2 YFSETQ. V gave up 3 bases and J gave up 4 bases, with 13 bases separating them. The CDR3 is made up of 14 amino acids. This chain joins TRBV5-1 and TRBJ1-1; D ambiguous. Sample: PBMCs. This clonotype originated in a woman in her forties in good health and CMV-seropositive. The CDR3 here is CASSSQPSGTEAFF. The CDR3 DNA sequence: TGCGCCAGCAGCTCACAGCCATCTGGCACTGAAGCTTTCTTT.